These 2 T cell receptor beta chains were all obtained from the same sample, sequenced in a study of blood T cell repertoires in COVID-19. The table came from immunoSEQ multiplex PCR; TCRdb's copy has only in-frame clones and leaves some out. The sample carries over 250,000 clones, more than 75% recorded once. The sample was peripheral blood. The source of these receptors is a middle-aged woman who had recovered from COVID-19.

This chain joins TRBV5-4 and TRBJ2-5; a weak D match, TRBD1 (6 bases). Germline V gives CDR1 SGHNT, CDR2 YYREEE (reference sequence). Deletions cut 0 bases from V and 0 bases from J, with 18 bases between. The CDR3 sequence is 18 residues long. This CDR3 reads CASSLGPRSTGYQETQYF. Here the CDR3 DNA reads TGTGCCAGCAGCTTGGGCCCTCGATCGACAGGATACCAAGAGACCCAGTACTTC.

The chain links TRBV27 to TRBJ1-2; 9 positions match TRBD1. The CDR3 sequence is 15 residues long. CDR1 is MNHEY, CDR2 SMNVEV, per germline (reference sequence). V lost 6 bases, J lost 2 bases, and 7 bases stayed unmatched. The CDR3, as DNA: TGTGCCAGCAGGAACCCGGGACAGGGAAACTATGGCTACACCTTC. This encodes CASRNPGQGNYGYTF.